The present TCR beta chain was sequenced within a study of shared clonotypes between healthy human individuals. As defined, naive CD8 cells were CD45RO-negative and positively selected for CCR7, with terminally differentiated effector memory CD45RA+ cells excluded. The input for sorted-subset replicate PCRs was 200 to 250 ng DNA, around 30,000 T cell genomes. Produced via immunoSEQ multiplex PCR; TCRdb's table is partial and in-frame only. The repertoire holds nearly 2 million clones, with about 95% as singletons. The TCR comes from a man in his late teens or twenties in good health. Sequencing was done on a sample of naive CD8+ T cells sorted from blood.

The CDR3 coding sequence is TGTGCCAGCAGCTTCAGGGCGGGAGCAGATACGCAGTATTTT. Translating gives CASSFRAGADTQYF. The rearrangement joins TRBV7-3 to TRBJ2-3; TRBD2 aligns across 7 bases. Germline CDR1 reads SGHTA; CDR2 reads FQGTGA. The length of the CDR3 is 14 residues. Unmatched junction bases numbered 4, after V lost 3 bases and J lost 4 bases.